This T cell receptor beta chain was captured by sequencing in a study of CD8+CD57+ T cells in acquired aplastic anemia (dated by TCRdb to the late 2010s). A note on the overall study: Extracted DNA from sorted CD4+ and CD8+ cells averaged about 3.4 ug, ranging from roughly 0.2 to 30 ug. Healthy donor samples averaged about 10 million reads for CD4+ and 11 million to 14 million for CD8+ cells.

CDR1 and CDR2, looked up from the germline V gene (reference sequence), are SEHNR and FQNEAQ. V and J are truncated by 4 bases and 0 bases respectively, leaving an intervening sequence of 6 bases. From its cysteine to its phenylalanine, the CDR3 spans 14 amino acids. Kept here is only the CDR3 DNA, which spans 42 bases and is read in frame from base 1. What the study reported, not specific to this receptor: Although 25 to 30 CD8+ CDR3 sequences were shared by patients and controls, these sequences appeared highly expressed in patients and within the immunodominant clones of patients. Patients and healthy controls showed no significant difference in CD8+ Simpson's diversity (P=0.060).

This clonotype was recorded at least ten times. Its antigen remains unidentified. The sample holds no much larger clone one base away, and base qualities are not on file. Genomic DNA was used as template for profiling of TCR beta VDJ combinations and CDR3 sequences. An Illumina HiSeq 2000 was the platform used for TCR repertoire sequencing. In the paper's pipeline: Repertoire assessment relied on Simpson's diversity index, CDR3 size and DJ length profiles, and TRBV/TRBJ rearrangement plots. The most abundant DNA sequence in the deep sequencing data was taken as the immunodominant clone. CDR3 amino acid sequences were checked for sharing across subjects and were also compared against the VDJdb database and published repertoires. The public reads were quality trimmed at Q25 with fastp and then assembled into clones with MiXCR by TCRdb, keeping productive beta chains. Rows matching on CDR3 protein sequence are summarized as one entry with the most common DNA and genes. These V and J calls originate from TCRdb's pipeline instead of the authors' own analysis. The sample data list about 81,000 distinct CDR3 sequences, and around 42% of these were observed just once. The leading ten clones occupy approximately 70% of the sample.

The study deep-sequenced TCR repertoires of sorted CD4+ and CD8+ blood T cells from severe aplastic anemia patients and healthy subjects. Ficoll-Paque density gradient centrifugation was used to isolate peripheral blood mononuclear cells. CD4+ and CD8+ T cells were sorted by FACS or magnetic beads before DNA extraction. This receptor was taken from a human donor in good health, serving as a control. The source material was sorted CD4+, CD8+, or CD8+CD57+ T cells (not recorded which) from PBMCs. The chain joins TRBV7-9 to TRBJ1-4; there is no confident call for the D gene. Here is the DNA: TGTGCCAGCAGCTCTGTCACAACTAATGAAAAACTGTTTTTT. Its protein is CASSSVTTNEKLFF.